This TCR beta chain stems from a study of technical replicates of blood from a few donors. V gave up 0 bases and J gave up 9 bases, with 6 bases separating them. The CDR3 runs 12 residues. CDR1 is LNHDA, CDR2 SQIVND, per germline (reference sequence). This clone was seen a single time. Profiling relied on immunoSEQ multiplex PCR, and the TCRdb table lists in-frame clones only, not all of them. Among some 100,000 clones listed, nearly 96% were seen once. This TCR was recovered from a human donor in good health. The rearrangement uses TRBV19 and TRBJ1-5; no reliable D call. Sequencing used T cells isolated from PBMCs. The CDR3 DNA follows: TGTGCCAGTAGTATAGATTACTCGCCCCAGCATTTT. Translation: CASSIDYSPQHF.